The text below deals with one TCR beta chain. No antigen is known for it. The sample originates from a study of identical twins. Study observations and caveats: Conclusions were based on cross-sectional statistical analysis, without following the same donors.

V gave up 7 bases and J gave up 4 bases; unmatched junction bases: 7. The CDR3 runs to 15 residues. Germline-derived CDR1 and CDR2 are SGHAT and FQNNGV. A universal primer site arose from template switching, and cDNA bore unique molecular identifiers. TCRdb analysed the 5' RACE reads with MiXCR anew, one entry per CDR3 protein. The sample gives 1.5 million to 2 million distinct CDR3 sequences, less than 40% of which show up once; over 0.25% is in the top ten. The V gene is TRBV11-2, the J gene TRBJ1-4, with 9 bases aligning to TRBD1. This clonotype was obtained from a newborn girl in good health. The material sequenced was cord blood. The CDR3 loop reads CASNTGQGYNEKLFF. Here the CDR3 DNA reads TGTGCCAGCAACACGGGACAGGGCTATAATGAAAAACTGTTTTTT.